This T cell receptor beta chain is from a study of T cell responses to AZD1222 COVID-19 vaccine. Study information: Pooled together were second doses at about 4 or about 12 weeks. Study outcomes and limitations: Clonal diversity was possibly underestimated; the donors were predominantly white British and more often female. Dominant at 160-218 and 743-854, vaccine-associated CD4 TCRs also spanned spike. Unmutated variant regions are reportedly targeted by nearly half of spike-specific TCRs.

Only in-frame clones appear in the TCRdb table, and some are missing; sequencing was by immunoSEQ multiplex PCR. The top ten clones hold approximately 52% of a sample with tens of thousands of clones, about 83% of them seen once. CDR1 and CDR2 from the germline V gene are LGHDT and YNNKEL (reference sequence). The CDR3 is made up of 15 amino acids. Losses at the gene ends were 1 base for V and 4 bases for J; bases not matched to a gene: 4. On this clone itself: Its antigen is undetermined.

This TCR was sampled from an adult in good health. The rearrangement links TRBV3-1 (or the pseudogene TRBV3-2) to TRBJ2-7; 10 nucleotides agree with TRBD2. Sequencing was performed on peripheral blood, taken on day 0 of AZD1222 vaccination. CDR3 sequence: CASSQAASGRYEQYF. CDR3 DNA sequence: TGTGCCAGCAGCCAAGCGGCTAGCGGGAGATACGAGCAGTACTTC.